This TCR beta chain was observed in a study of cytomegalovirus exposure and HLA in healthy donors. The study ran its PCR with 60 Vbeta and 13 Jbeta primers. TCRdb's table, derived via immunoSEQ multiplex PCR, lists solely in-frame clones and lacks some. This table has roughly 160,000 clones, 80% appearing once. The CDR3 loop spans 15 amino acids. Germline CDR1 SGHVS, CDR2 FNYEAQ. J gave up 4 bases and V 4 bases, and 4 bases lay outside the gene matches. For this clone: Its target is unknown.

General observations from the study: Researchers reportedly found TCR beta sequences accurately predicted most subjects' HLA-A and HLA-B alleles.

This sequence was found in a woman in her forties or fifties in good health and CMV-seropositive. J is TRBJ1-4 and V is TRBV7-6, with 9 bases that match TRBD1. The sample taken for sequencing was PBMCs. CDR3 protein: CASSSPGQGNEKLFF. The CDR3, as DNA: TGTGCCAGCAGCTCTCCGGGACAGGGTAATGAAAAACTGTTTTTT.